This T cell receptor beta chain was identified during a study of PD-1 blockade in mismatch repair-deficient tumors. Regarding this clone: The antigen remains undetermined.

General study results and limits: Rapid post-treatment expansion, then contraction, generally preceding radiologic response, marked tumor-resident clones.

This CDR3 has 13 amino acids. Germline V lookup: CDR1 MNHNY, CDR2 SVGAGI (reference sequence). V was shortened by 7 bases and J by 2 bases, with 11 bases between the two germline ends. All patients were mismatch repair deficient, assessed by either PCR or immunohistochemistry. TCRs were sequenced from three patients responding to pembrolizumab. TCRdb's copy holds only in-frame clones and misses some; the assay was immunoSEQ multiplex PCR. The repertoire holds over 20,000 clones, 83% seen once, with 20% in the top ten. The rearrangement links TRBV6-6 to TRBJ2-5; D unresolved. The receptor was isolated from an adult with mismatch repair-deficient cancer. Sample: peripheral blood, taken 12 weeks after starting pembrolizumab. The CDR3 here is CASTTIPQETQYF. DNA for the CDR3: TGTGCCAGCACTACTATACCTCAAGAGACCCAGTACTTC.